This T cell receptor (beta chain) came from a study of read filtering for tumor transcriptome and immune sequencing. Study-wide context: IR-seq gave about 3.5 to 11 million TCR reads per sample; RNA-seq gave about 75 to 1,400. Regarding the study as a whole: Dropping single-read clonotypes raised IR-seq and RNA-seq shared-clonotype correlation.

This clonotype has a count of ten or more. Its specificity is not known. The library was built from roughly 400 ng RNA with molecular barcoded adaptors for alpha/delta and beta/gamma chains. TCRdb used MiXCR to reprocess the reads, holding one entry per CDR3 protein. Of some 25,000 distinct CDR3 sequences detected, about 20% appear once; the ten largest clones hold 17%. Every patient had bone marrow sampled while the disease was active. This TCR was recovered from a donor over 35 with multiple myeloma. Sequenced: a population of CD138-negative cells sorted from bone marrow.

The CDR3 loop reads CASSRTGGLLNEQFF. CDR3 nucleotides: TGTGCCAGCAGTCGGACAGGCGGTTTGTTGAATGAGCAGTTCTTC. V gene TRBV5-4 combines with J gene TRBJ2-1, with TRBD1 identical over 7 bases. This CDR3 comprises 15 residues. Germline CDR1 reads SGHNT; CDR2 reads YYREEE (reference sequence). V lost 5 bases and J lost 7; bases outside the gene matches: 12.